The 14 T cell receptor beta chains presented below share a single source sample, sequenced in a study of blood T cell repertoires in COVID-19. Sequencing used immunoSEQ multiplex PCR; TCRdb keeps in-frame clones, though not all of them. Of tens of thousands of clones in the sample, roughly 80% were seen once. The sequenced material came from peripheral blood. The receptors were gathered from a woman of 80 years or more with acute or convalescent COVID-19.

The chain is built from TRBV29-1 and TRBJ1-3, with a tentative D call TRBD1 (5 bases). Per germline, CDR1 SQVTM and CDR2 ANQGSEA. The CDR3 is 15 amino acids. Trimming stripped 5 bases from V and 2 bases from J, with 16 bases between. The CDR3 sequence is CSVPAGAIPGNTIYF. In nucleotides, the CDR3 is TGCAGCGTTCCGGCTGGGGCCATCCCTGGAAACACCATATATTTT.

The chain is built from TRBV7-8 and TRBJ1-1; 7 bases map to TRBD1. The CDR3 totals 13 residues. Germline CDR1 reads SGHVS; CDR2 reads FQNEAQ. The V gene end was trimmed by 3 bases and the J gene end by 3 bases; junction bases not matched to a gene: 1. The CDR3 sequence is CASSFTGDTEAFF. The CDR3 DNA reads TGTGCCAGCAGCTTCACAGGGGACACTGAAGCTTTCTTT.

The V gene is TRBV29-1, the J gene TRBJ2-7, with D tentatively TRBD2 (5 bases). V lost 5 bases to trimming and J lost 4 bases, with 12 bases between them. Germline V gives CDR1 SQVTM, CDR2 ANQGSEA. This CDR3 spans 12 amino acids. DNA for the CDR3: TGCAGCGTTCTAGCCCCCCCATACGAGCAGTACTTC. Its translation is CSVLAPPYEQYF.

The chain is built from TRBV19 and TRBJ2-7; TRBD1 matches 8 bases. V lost 6 bases and J lost 3; bases outside the gene matches: 4. Germline V lookup: CDR1 LNHDA, CDR2 SQIVND (reference sequence). This CDR3 contains 13 residues. CDR3 amino acids: CASRGTGRYEQYF. The CDR3 DNA is TGTGCCAGTAGGGGGACAGGACGCTACGAGCAGTACTTC. Full variable domain (rest looked up from reference TRBV19 and TRBJ2-7): DGGITQSPKYLFRKEGQNVTLSCEQNLNHDAMYWYRQDPGQGLRLIYYSQIVNDFQKGDIAEGYSVSREKKESFPLTVTSAQKNPTAFYLCASRGTGRYEQYFGPGTRLTVT.

The chain joins TRBV10-3 to TRBJ2-7, with 11 nucleotides matching TRBD1. This CDR3 is built from 16 residues. J was trimmed by 1 base and V by 7 bases; bases with no gene match: 9. The germline gives CDR1 ENHRY, CDR2 SYGVKD. The CDR3 here is CAITPGQGDNSYEQYF. The CDR3 DNA reads as TGTGCCATCACCCCGGGACAGGGGGACAATTCCTACGAGCAGTACTTC.

This chain uses TRBV9 with TRBJ2-5, with 12 bases matching TRBD2. Germline V gene sequence: CDR1 SGDLS, CDR2 YYNGEE. V lost 0 bases, J lost 7 bases, and 7 bases stayed unmatched. CDR3 size: 16 residues. This chain's CDR3 is CASSVGLAGGPGTQYF. DNA of the CDR3: TGTGCCAGCAGCGTAGGGCTAGCGGGAGGGCCGGGGACCCAGTACTTC.

The V and J genes are TRBV6-6 and TRBJ1-2; 7 positions agree with TRBD1. The length of the CDR3 is 13 residues. Germline V gene lookup returns CDR1 MNHNY and CDR2 SVGAGI (reference sequence). The trim removed 6 bases at V and 3 bases at J, leaving 4 bases unmatched. Here the CDR3 DNA reads TGTGCCAGCAGCCACGGACAGGACTATGGCTACACCTTC. It is translated as CASSHGQDYGYTF.

This clone occurred a few times. The CDR3 reads CASSPTSGAYNEQFF. The CDR3 region has the DNA TGTGCCAGCAGCCCTACTAGCGGGGCCTACAATGAGCAGTTCTTC. The rearrangement joins TRBV7-9 to TRBJ2-1, with 10 positions matching TRBD2. The V gene end was trimmed by 5 bases and the J gene end by 2 bases; junction bases not matched to a gene: 3. Per the germline V gene, CDR1 is SEHNR and CDR2 is FQNEAQ (reference sequence). This CDR3 contains 15 residues.

In its sample, this clone was seen a few times. The chain joins TRBV18 to TRBJ1-2; 10 positions match TRBD1. CDR1 KGHSH and CDR2 LQKENI come from the germline V gene. This CDR3 is 16 amino acids long. The V and J ends lost 1 base and 6 bases, in that order; junction bases with no gene match: 8. For the CDR3, the DNA is TGTGCCAGCTCACCACGCTTAGGGACAGGGGACGATGGCTACACCTTC. Amino acids: CASSPRLGTGDDGYTF.

V gene TRBV5-8 combines with J gene TRBJ1-4, with 7 positions matching TRBD1. Germline CDR1 reads SGHTS; CDR2 reads YDEGEE. J gave up 7 bases and V 0 bases, and 12 bases lay outside the gene matches. This CDR3 is 17 amino acids long. The CDR3 DNA reads TGTGCCAGCAGCTTGGGACAGGGAACTATGATAAGTGAAAAACTGTTTTTT. It translates to CASSLGQGTMISEKLFF. Full variable domain (outside the CDR3, taken from reference TRBV5-8 and TRBJ1-4): EAGVTQSPTHLIKTRGQQATLRCSPISGHTSVYWYQQALGLGLQFLLWYDEGEERNRGNFPPRFSGRQFPNYSSELNVNALELEDSALYLCASSLGQGTMISEKLFFGSGTQLSVL.

V usage is TRBV14 and J usage is TRBJ2-2, with TRBD1 matching 7 bases. This CDR3 has 13 residues. The germline V gene encodes CDR1 SGHDN and CDR2 FVKESK. The V and J ends lost 6 bases and 8 bases, in that order; junction bases with no gene match: 6. The CDR3 DNA is TGTGCCAGCAGGAATACAGGGGAAGGGGAGCTGTTTTTT. This gives the protein CASRNTGEGELFF.

This sequence joins TRBV7-9 and TRBJ2-7, with 8 positions matching TRBD1. CDR1 and CDR2 (germline): SEHNR, FQNEAQ (reference sequence). The CDR3 sequence is 14 residues long. V was clipped by 3 bases and J by 3 bases; unmatched bases: 4. CDR3 coding DNA: TGTGCCAGCAGCTTTGACAGGGGATACTACGAGCAGTACTTC. As protein: CASSFDRGYYEQYF.

The V gene is TRBV7-8, the J gene TRBJ1-3; the D is unclear. The ends were cut back, 2 bases at V and 0 bases at J, with 5 bases in the middle. The CDR3 sequence is 14 residues long. Germline loops: CDR1 SGHVS, CDR2 FQNEAQ. The CDR3 spells CASSLSNSGNTIYF. The CDR3 DNA sequence: TGTGCCAGCAGCTTATCCAACTCTGGAAACACCATATATTTT.

The CDR3 region is CASSDRPGEKLFF. CDR3 bases: TGTGCCAGCAGTGACCGACCGGGTGAAAAACTGTTTTTT. The gene calls are TRBV6-4 and TRBJ1-4; D not certain. Germline CDR1 is MRHNA and CDR2 is SNTAGT. V was pared by 2 bases and J by 7 bases, with 8 bases between. This CDR3 spans 13 amino acids.